Listed below are T cell receptor beta chains from one sample, sequenced in a study of radiotherapy plus CTLA-4 blockade in lung cancer. Sequenced by immunoSEQ multiplex PCR; TCRdb stores in-frame clones only, minus some. The repertoire holds more than 90,000 clones, with 80% to 90% as singletons. Specimen: peripheral blood, collected from a patient treated with radiotherapy plus ipilimumab. The receptors originated from a human donor with non-small cell lung cancer that progressed on radiotherapy plus ipilimumab. The CDR3 runs from the conserved cysteine through the conserved F or W. A D gene is named only where the DNA matches it firmly. Clone size is shown for a subset of rows, as once, few, many or a class of expanded clone.

J gene | CDR3 length | V gene | D gene | clone size | CDR3 protein | CDR3 DNA
TRBJ2-5 | 14 | TRBV7-9 | NA | NA | CASSLVGKQETQYF | TGTGCCAGCAGCTTAGTAGGGAAACAAGAGACCCAGTACTTC
TRBJ2-7 | 14 | TRBV2 | NA | NA | CASSVGAVIYEQYF | TGTGCCAGCAGTGTAGGAGCTGTCATCTACGAGCAGTACTTC
TRBJ1-2 | 12 | TRBV10-3 | NA | NA | CATFTTDYGYTF | TGTGCCACCTTTACGACAGACTATGGCTACACCTTC
TRBJ2-5 | 15 | TRBV19 | TRBD1 | few | CASSPYRGLQETQYF | TGTGCCAGTAGCCCGTACAGGGGGTTGCAAGAGACCCAGTACTTC
TRBJ1-5 | 12 | TRBV6-1 | NA | NA | CASQRGNQPQHF | TGTGCCAGCCAGAGGGGAAATCAGCCCCAGCATTTT
TRBJ1-5 | 15 | TRBV6-1 | TRBD1 | few | CASSESPGDSQPQHF | TGTGCCAGCAGTGAAAGTCCGGGGGACAGTCAGCCCCAGCATTTT
TRBJ2-5 | 17 | TRBV4-1 | NA | once | CASSQGAAGSWRETQYF | TGCGCCAGCAGCCAAGGGGCTGCCGGGAGTTGGAGAGAGACCCAGTACTTC
TRBJ1-2 | 14 | TRBV5-1 | NA | NA | CASSLDGDRYGYTF | TGCGCCAGCAGCTTGGACGGGGATCGCTATGGCTACACCTTC
TRBJ1-1 | 14 | TRBV7-9 | NA | NA | CASSLVELNTEAFF | TGTGCCAGCAGCTTAGTTGAGTTGAACACTGAAGCTTTCTTT
TRBJ1-3 | 17 | TRBV19 | NA | NA | CASSIDPPGSSGNTIYF | TGTGCCAGTAGTATAGATCCCCCGGGCAGCTCTGGAAACACCATATATTTT
TRBJ1-1 | 14 | TRBV7-8 | TRBD1 | NA | CASSFRDRVAEAFF | TGTGCCAGCAGTTTCCGGGACAGGGTCGCAGAAGCTTTCTTT
TRBJ2-1 | 14 | TRBV5-1 | NA | NA | CASSPGAVLNEQFF | TGCGCCAGCAGCCCGGGCGCCGTCCTCAATGAGCAGTTCTTC
TRBJ1-5 | 13 | TRBV5-1 | NA | NA | CASSTGGDQPQHF | TGCGCCAGCAGCACCGGAGGCGATCAGCCCCAGCATTTT
TRBJ2-3 | 12 | TRBV5-1 | NA | NA | CASGPGTDTQYF | TGCGCCAGCGGGCCGGGCACAGATACGCAGTATTTT
TRBJ1-1 | 11 | TRBV2 | NA | NA | CASSELVEAFF | TGTGCCAGCAGTGAACTGGTGGAAGCTTTCTTT
TRBJ2-1 | 17 | TRBV28 | NA | once | CASSWGWRGGSYNEQFF | TGTGCCAGCAGTTGGGGGTGGAGAGGAGGGTCCTACAATGAGCAGTTCTTC
TRBJ2-4 | 12 | TRBV6-6 | NA | NA | CASESGGGIQYF | TGTGCCAGCGAGAGTGGGGGTGGCATTCAGTACTTC
TRBJ2-7 | 15 | TRBV6-1 | TRBD1 | NA | CASSGDRGRTYEQYF | TGTGCCAGCAGTGGGGACAGGGGTCGTACCTACGAGCAGTACTTC
TRBJ2-7 | 14 | TRBV10-3 | NA | once | CAIGGEGQDYEQYF | TGTGCCATCGGGGGAGAGGGACAAGACTACGAGCAGTACTTC
TRBJ2-2 | 12 | TRBV2 | NA | few | CASSAWAGELFF | TGTGCCAGCAGTGCATGGGCCGGGGAGCTGTTTTTT
TRBJ1-2 | 15 | TRBV19 | NA | NA | CASSPGDKLNYGYTF | TGTGCCAGTAGTCCAGGGGACAAATTGAACTATGGCTACACCTTC
TRBJ1-5 | 15 | TRBV6-5 | NA | NA | CASSNSVLSNQPQHF | TGTGCCAGCAGTAACTCAGTACTTAGCAATCAGCCCCAGCATTTT
TRBJ2-7 | 14 | TRBV7-3 | NA | NA | CASSRDGKDPEQYF | TGTGCCAGCAGCCGAGACGGGAAGGATCCCGAGCAGTACTTC